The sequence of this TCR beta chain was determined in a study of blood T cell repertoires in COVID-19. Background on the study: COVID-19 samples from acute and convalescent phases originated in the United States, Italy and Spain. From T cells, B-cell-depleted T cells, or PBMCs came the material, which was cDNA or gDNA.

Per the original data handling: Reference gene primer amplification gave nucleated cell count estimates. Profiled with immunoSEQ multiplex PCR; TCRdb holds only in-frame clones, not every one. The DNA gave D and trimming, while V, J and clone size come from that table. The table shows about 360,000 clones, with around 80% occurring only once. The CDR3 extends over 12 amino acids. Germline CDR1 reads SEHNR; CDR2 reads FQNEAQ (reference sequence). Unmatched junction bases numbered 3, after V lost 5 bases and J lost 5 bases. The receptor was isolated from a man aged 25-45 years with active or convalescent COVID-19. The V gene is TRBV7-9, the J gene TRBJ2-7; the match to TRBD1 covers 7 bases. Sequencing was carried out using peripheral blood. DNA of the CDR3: TGTGCCAGCAGCCCCACAGGGGACGAGCAGTACTTC. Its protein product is CASSPTGDEQYF.